This TCR beta chain was captured by sequencing in a study of regulatory T cells in long-lasting Graves disease. According to the study, TCR beta libraries were built with iRepertoire HTBI primers and CDR3-region Arm-PCR. TCRdb itself ran the multiplex PCR reads through MiXCR, one entry per CDR3 protein. The sample lists hundreds of thousands of distinct CDR3 sequences, around 20% occurring once. This clonotype has at least ten counts. Its antigen is unidentified. Broader study findings: Persistent patients had a count of shared public clonotypes (more than 2,500) that exceeded that of new patients (approximately 920).

Time point given: persistent/refractory GD, antithyroid drugs over 5 years with positive TRAb. The TCR library was made from RNA extracted from PBMCs. Trimming left V 0 bases short and J 6 bases short, with 5 bases between. CDR3 size: 12 residues. Germline CDR1 and CDR2: LGHDT and YNNKEL (reference sequence). The chain combines TRBV3-1 with TRBJ1-2; D is uncertain. The sequence was obtained from a female donor with Graves disease. Material: peripheral blood mononuclear cells (PBMCs), obtained when the disease was refractory, from a patient treated with antithyroid drugs. The CDR3 loop reads CASSQDGDGYTF. The CDR3 nucleotides read TGTGCCAGCAGCCAAGATGGGGATGGCTACACCTTC.